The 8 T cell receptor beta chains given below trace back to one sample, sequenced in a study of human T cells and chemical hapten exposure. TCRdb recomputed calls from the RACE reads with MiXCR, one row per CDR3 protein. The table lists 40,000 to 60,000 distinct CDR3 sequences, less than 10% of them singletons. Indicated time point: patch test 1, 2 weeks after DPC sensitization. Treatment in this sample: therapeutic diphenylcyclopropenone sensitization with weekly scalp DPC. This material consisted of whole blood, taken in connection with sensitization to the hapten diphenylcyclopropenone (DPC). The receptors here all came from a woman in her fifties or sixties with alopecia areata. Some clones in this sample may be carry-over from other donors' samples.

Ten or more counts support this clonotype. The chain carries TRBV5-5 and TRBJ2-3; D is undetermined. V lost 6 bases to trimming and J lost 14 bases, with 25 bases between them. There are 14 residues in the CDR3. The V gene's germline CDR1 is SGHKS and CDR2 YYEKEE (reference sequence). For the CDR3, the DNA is TGTGCCAGCATCCCATCCCCCTCAGTGTCGGTGGGGTATTTT. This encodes CASIPSPSVSVGYF.

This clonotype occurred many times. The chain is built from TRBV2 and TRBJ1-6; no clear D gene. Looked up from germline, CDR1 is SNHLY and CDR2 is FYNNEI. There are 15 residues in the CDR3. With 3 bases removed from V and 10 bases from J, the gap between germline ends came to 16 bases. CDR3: CASSEGRLRRSPLHF. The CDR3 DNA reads TGTGCCAGCAGTGAGGGCAGATTAAGGAGATCACCCCTCCACTTT. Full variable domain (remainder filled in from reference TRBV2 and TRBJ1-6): EPEVTQTPSHQVTQMGQEVILRCVPISNHLYFYWYRQILGQKVEFLVSFYNNEISEKSEIFDDQFSVERPDGSNFTLKIRSTKLEDSAMYFCASSEGRLRRSPLHFGNGTRLTVT.

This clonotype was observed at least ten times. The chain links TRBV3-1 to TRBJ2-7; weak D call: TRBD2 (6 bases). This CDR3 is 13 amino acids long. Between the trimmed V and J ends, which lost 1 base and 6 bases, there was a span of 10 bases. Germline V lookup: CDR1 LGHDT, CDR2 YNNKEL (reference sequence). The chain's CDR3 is CASSQVPEGEQYF. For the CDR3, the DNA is TGTGCCAGCAGCCAAGTTCCGGAGGGCGAGCAGTACTTC.

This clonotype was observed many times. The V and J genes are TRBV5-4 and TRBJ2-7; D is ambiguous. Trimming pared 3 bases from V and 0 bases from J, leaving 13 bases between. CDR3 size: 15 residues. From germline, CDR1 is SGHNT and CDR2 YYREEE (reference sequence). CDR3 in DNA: TGTGCCAGCAGCTCTGGATACGGGCCCTCCTACGAGCAGTACTTC. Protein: CASSSGYGPSYEQYF.

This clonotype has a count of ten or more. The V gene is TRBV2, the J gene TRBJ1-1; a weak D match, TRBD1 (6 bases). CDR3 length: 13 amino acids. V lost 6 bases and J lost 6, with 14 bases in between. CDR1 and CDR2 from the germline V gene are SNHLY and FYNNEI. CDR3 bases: TGTGCCAGCAGCGAACAGGGTTCGGCTGAAGCTTTCTTT. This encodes CASSEQGSAEAFF.

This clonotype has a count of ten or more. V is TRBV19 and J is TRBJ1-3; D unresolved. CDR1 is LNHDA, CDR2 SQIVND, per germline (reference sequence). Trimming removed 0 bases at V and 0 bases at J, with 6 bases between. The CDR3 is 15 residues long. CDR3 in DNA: TGTGCCAGTAGTATAGACCCCGGCTCTGGAAACACCATATATTTT. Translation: CASSIDPGSGNTIYF.

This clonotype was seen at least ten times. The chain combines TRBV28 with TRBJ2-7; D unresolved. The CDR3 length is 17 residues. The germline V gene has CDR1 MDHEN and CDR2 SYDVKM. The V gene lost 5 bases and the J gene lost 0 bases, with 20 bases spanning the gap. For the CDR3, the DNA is TGTGCCAGCAGTCCCCTGTCCAAGGACCTAAGCTCCTACGAGCAGTACTTC. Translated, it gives CASSPLSKDLSSYEQYF.

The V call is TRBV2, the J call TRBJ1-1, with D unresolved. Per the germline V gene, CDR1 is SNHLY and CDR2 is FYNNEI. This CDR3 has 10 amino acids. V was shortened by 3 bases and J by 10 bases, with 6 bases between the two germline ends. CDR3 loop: CASSENRAFF. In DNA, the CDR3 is TGTGCCAGCAGTGAGAACAGAGCTTTCTTT.